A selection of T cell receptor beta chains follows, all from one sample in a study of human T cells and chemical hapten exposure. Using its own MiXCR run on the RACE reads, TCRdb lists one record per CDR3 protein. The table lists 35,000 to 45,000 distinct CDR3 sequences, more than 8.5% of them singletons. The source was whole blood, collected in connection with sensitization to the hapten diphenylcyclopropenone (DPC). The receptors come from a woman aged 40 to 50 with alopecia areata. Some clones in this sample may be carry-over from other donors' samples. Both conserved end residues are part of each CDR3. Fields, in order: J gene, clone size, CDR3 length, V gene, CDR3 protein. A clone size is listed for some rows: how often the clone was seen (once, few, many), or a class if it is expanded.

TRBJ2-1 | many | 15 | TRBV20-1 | CSAPLVAGGYNEQFF
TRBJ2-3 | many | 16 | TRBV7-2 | CASSPDRGDLVDTQYF
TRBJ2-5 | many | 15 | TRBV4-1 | CASSQEGRSQETQYF
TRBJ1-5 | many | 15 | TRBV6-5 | CASSYDQNSNQPQHF
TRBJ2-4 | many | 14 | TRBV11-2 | CASSVGQAKNIQYF
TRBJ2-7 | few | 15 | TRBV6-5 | CASSYSRDSYYEQYF
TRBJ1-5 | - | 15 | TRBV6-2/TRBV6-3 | CASSYGGHDNQPQHF
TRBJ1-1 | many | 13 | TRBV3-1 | CASSPRGGTEAFF
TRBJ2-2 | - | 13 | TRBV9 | CASTPGVTGELFF
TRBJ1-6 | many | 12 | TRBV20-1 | CSGKGSGSPLHF
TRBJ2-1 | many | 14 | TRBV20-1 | CSALWWRSYNEQFF
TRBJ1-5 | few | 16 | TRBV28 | CASSPTSGAGNQPQHF
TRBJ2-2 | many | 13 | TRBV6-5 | CASSYAWAGELFF
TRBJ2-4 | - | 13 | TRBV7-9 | CASSLDTRNIQYF
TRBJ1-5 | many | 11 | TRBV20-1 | CSATQGPTQHF
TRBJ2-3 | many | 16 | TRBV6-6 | CASSYPRGQGEDTQYF
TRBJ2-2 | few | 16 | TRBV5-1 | CASSLDQGQGTGELFF
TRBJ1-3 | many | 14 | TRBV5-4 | CASSEGTLSSTIYF
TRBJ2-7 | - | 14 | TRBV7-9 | CASSAEGSLDEQYF
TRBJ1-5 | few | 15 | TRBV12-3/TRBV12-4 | CASSLVGQGEKPQHF
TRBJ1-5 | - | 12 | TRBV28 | CASSLSAPPQHF